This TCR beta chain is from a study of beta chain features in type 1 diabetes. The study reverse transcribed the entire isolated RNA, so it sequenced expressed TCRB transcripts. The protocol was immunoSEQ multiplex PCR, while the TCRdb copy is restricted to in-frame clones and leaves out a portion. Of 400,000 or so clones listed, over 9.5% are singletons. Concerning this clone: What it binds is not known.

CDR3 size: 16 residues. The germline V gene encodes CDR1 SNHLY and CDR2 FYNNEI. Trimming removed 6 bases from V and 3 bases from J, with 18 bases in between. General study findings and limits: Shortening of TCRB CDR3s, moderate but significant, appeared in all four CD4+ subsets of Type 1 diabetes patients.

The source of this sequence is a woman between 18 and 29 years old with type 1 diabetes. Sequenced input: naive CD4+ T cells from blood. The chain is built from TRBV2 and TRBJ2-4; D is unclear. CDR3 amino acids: CASSYADPRSKNIQYF. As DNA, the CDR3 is TGTGCCAGCAGCTACGCGGATCCTCGGAGCAAAAACATTCAGTACTTC.